These 9 T cell receptor beta chains were all obtained from the same sample, sequenced in a study of blood T cell repertoires in COVID-19. TCRdb's table, derived via immunoSEQ multiplex PCR, lists solely in-frame clones and lacks some. The sample includes under 300,000 clones, 70% to 90% of them seen just once. Sequencing was done on a sample of peripheral blood. Source of these receptors: a woman between 40 and 55 years old who had recovered from COVID-19.

The rearrangement links TRBV5-4 to TRBJ2-5, with TRBD2 identical over 16 bases. With 4 bases clipped from V and 5 bases from J, the junction kept 8 bases outside the gene matches. The CDR3 loop spans 17 amino acids. The V gene's germline CDR1 is SGHNT and CDR2 YYREEE (reference sequence). The CDR3 sequence: CASSPGTSGRGRETQYF. The DNA for the CDR3 is TGTGCCAGCAGCCCTGGGACTAGCGGGAGGGGTAGGGAGACCCAGTACTTC.

This clone was counted only a few times. The chain combines TRBV19 with TRBJ2-2, with TRBD1 identical over 10 bases. Trimming cost V 6 bases and J 3 bases; bases outside gene matches: 7. The CDR3 has 16 amino acids. The germline V gene has CDR1 LNHDA and CDR2 SQIVND (reference sequence). CDR3 sequence: CASRRQGALDTGELFF. CDR3 sequence (DNA): TGTGCCAGTAGGAGACAGGGGGCTTTAGACACCGGGGAGCTGTTTTTT.

The chain carries TRBV6-9 and TRBJ1-1; no clear D. This CDR3 contains 12 residues. V was pared by 2 bases and J by 8 bases, with 9 bases between. Germline V lookup: CDR1 MNHGY, CDR2 SVAAGI. CDR3 loop: CASSYSIFEAFF. The CDR3 DNA follows: TGTGCCAGCAGTTATAGCATTTTCGAAGCTTTCTTT.

The J gene is TRBJ2-1, the V gene TRBV7-2; no reliable D call. Germline V gene data show CDR1 as SGHTA and CDR2 as FQGNSA. There are 14 residues in the CDR3. Trimming cost V 1 base and J 0 bases, with 4 bases left between them. CDR3 in amino acids: CASSLDHSYNEQFF. The CDR3 nucleotides read TGTGCCAGCAGCTTAGATCACTCCTACAATGAGCAGTTCTTC. The variable domain in full, with the rest retrieved from reference TRBV7-2 and TRBJ2-1, is GAGVSQSPSNKVTEKGKDVELRCDPISGHTALYWYRQSLGQGLEFLIYFQGNSAPDKSGLPSDRFSAERTGGSVSTLTIQRTQQEDSAVYLCASSLDHSYNEQFFGPGTRLTVL.

The chain employs TRBV7-2 and TRBJ1-3; a possible D gene is TRBD1 (6 bases). This CDR3 has 15 residues. The V gene's germline CDR1 is SGHTA and CDR2 FQGNSA. The ends were cut back, 5 bases at V and 2 bases at J, with 13 bases in the middle. The CDR3 coding sequence is TGTGCCAGCAGCCCTGACAGGCGAACTGGAAACACCATATATTTT. This codes for CASSPDRRTGNTIYF. The full variable domain, in which reference TRBV7-2 and TRBJ1-3 provide the parts outside the CDR3, is GAGVSQSPSNKVTEKGKDVELRCDPISGHTALYWYRQSLGQGLEFLIYFQGNSAPDKSGLPSDRFSAERTGGSVSTLTIQRTQQEDSAVYLCASSPDRRTGNTIYFGEGSWLTVV.

V gene TRBV7-8 combines with J gene TRBJ1-2; D might be TRBD1 (5 bases). Trimming shortened V by 1 base and J by 4 bases, and 13 bases separated the two germline ends. Germline CDR1 reads SGHVS; CDR2 reads FQNEAQ. This CDR3 contains 15 residues. The CDR3 sequence: CASSLEEGMPYGYTF. Here the CDR3 DNA reads TGTGCCAGCAGCTTAGAGGAGGGGATGCCCTATGGCTACACCTTC. Full variable domain (remainder filled in from reference TRBV7-8 and TRBJ1-2): GAGVSQSPRYKVAKRGQDVALRCDPISGHVSLFWYQQALGQGPEFLTYFQNEAQLDKSGLPSDRFFAERPEGSVSTLKIQRTQQEDSAVYLCASSLEEGMPYGYTFGSGTRLTVV.

This chain uses TRBV5-4 with TRBJ2-5, with 15 bases that match TRBD2. The J segment lost 2 bases and the V segment lost 4 bases, leaving 9 bases of the junction unmatched. The CDR3 spans 18 residues. Germline lookup yields CDR1 SGHNT and CDR2 YYREEE (reference sequence). CDR3 protein: CASSPGLAGGQVQETQYF. The DNA of the CDR3 is TGTGCCAGCAGCCCCGGACTAGCGGGGGGGCAGGTACAAGAGACCCAGTACTTC.

The genes are TRBV28 and TRBJ1-2; D ambiguous. The CDR3 is 11 residues long. The germline gives CDR1 MDHEN, CDR2 SYDVKM. V gave up 8 bases and J gave up 0 bases, with 4 bases separating them. CDR3 amino acids: CASGPNYGYTF. The DNA of the CDR3 is TGTGCCAGCGGCCCTAACTATGGCTACACCTTC.

The gene calls are TRBV19 and TRBJ1-1; tentative D call: TRBD1 (6 bases). V lost 3 bases, J lost 8 bases, and 16 bases lay in between. Germline-derived CDR1 and CDR2 are LNHDA and SQIVND (reference sequence). The CDR3 runs to 14 residues. The CDR3 bases are TGTGCCAGTAGTATTGGGGGGGGCGCGAGCGAAGCTTTCTTT. This sequence encodes CASSIGGGASEAFF.